Listed here is a single T cell receptor beta chain. What it recognizes is unknown. Data came from immunoSEQ multiplex PCR; TCRdb stores just in-frame clones and leaves some out. The sample has 110,000 to 150,000 clones; around 80% are singletons. These data belong to a study of cytotoxic CD8 clonotypes in ibrutinib-treated CLL. Looking at the study overall: Partial responders around 24, complete 2; about 12 progressed and 14 stayed in remission by median 68 months. An average of roughly 270,000 productive templates and 80,000 to 100,000 productive rearrangements was obtained per sample.

The CDR3 covers 14 residues. Germline V gives CDR1 MGHRA, CDR2 YSYEKL. V lost 1 base, J lost 15 bases, and 19 bases lay in between. General study findings and limits: While tracking circulating CD8+ T-cell counts, baseline clonality exceeded that of age-matched healthy donors.

This chain joins TRBV4-1 and TRBJ2-1; a weak D match, TRBD2 (5 bases). Sequences were derived from PBMCs, sampled after 12 months of ibrutinib treatment. This clonotype was sampled from a human donor with chronic lymphocytic leukemia. The CDR3 DNA reads as TGCGCCAGCAGCCAAGGGGGAGATCTGTCCCTACGGTTCTTC. It encodes CASSQGGDLSLRFF.